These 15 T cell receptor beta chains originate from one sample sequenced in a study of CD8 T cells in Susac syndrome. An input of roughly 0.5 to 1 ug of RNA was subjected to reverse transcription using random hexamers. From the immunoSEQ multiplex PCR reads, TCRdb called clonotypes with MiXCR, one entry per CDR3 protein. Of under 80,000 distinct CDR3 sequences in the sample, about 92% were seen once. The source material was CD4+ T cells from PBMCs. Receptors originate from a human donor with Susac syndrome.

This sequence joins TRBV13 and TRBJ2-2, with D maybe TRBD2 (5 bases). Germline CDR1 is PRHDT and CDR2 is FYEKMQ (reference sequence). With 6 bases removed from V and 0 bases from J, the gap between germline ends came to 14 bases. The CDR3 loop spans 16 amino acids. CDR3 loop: CASSLPGIPNTGELFF. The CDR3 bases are TGTGCCAGCAGTCTTCCCGGGATCCCGAACACCGGGGAGCTGTTTTTT.

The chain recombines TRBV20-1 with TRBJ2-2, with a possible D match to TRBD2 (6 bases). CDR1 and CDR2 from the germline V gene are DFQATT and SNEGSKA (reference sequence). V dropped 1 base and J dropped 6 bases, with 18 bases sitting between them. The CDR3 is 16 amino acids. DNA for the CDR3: TGCAGTGCTAGAGCCGCCCCGGGGGTGGCGGCCGGGGAGCTGTTTTTT. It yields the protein CSARAAPGVAAGELFF.

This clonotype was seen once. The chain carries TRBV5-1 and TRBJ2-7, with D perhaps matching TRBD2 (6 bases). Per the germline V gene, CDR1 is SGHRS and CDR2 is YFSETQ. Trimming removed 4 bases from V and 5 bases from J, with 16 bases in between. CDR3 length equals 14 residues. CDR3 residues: CASSERRGSHEQYF. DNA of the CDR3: TGCGCCAGCAGCGAGCGGCGGGGATCCCACGAGCAGTACTTC.

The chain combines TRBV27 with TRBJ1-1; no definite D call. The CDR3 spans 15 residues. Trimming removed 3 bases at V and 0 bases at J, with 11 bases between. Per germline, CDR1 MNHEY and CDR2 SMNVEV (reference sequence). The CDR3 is CASSFQALMNTEAFF. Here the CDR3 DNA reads TGTGCCAGCAGTTTCCAGGCCCTTATGAACACTGAAGCTTTCTTT.

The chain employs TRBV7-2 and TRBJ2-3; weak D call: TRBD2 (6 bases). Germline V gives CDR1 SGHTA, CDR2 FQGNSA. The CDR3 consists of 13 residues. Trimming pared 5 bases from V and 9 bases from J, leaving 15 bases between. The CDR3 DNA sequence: TGTGCCAGCAGCACCGAGGGACTGAACACGCAGTATTTT. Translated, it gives CASSTEGLNTQYF.

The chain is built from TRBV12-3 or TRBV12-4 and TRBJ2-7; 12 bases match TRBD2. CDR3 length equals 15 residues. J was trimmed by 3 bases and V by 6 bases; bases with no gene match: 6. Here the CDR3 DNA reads TGTGCCAGCAGCACTCGGACTAGCGGGATCTACGAGCAGTACTTC. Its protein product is CASSTRTSGIYEQYF.

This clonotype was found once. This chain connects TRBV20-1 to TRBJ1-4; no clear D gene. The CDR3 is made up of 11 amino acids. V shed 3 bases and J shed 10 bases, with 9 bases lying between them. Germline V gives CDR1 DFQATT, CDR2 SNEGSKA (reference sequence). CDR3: CSASLRGKLFF. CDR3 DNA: TGCAGTGCTAGCCTCCGGGGAAAACTGTTTTTT.

The CDR3 sequence is CASSEGDLHLGQETQYF. CDR3 nucleotides: TGTGCCAGCAGTGAAGGGGATCTCCACTTGGGACAAGAGACCCAGTACTTC. The chain joins TRBV2 to TRBJ2-5; D unresolved. The CDR3 is 17 residues long. Germline V gene lookup returns CDR1 SNHLY and CDR2 FYNNEI. V was clipped by 1 base and J by 2 bases, with 17 bases between them.

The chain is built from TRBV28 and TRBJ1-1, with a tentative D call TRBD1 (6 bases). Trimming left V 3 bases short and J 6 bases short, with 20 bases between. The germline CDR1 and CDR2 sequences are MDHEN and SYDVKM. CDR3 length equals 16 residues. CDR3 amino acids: CASSFFGRGGIAEAFF. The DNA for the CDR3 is TGTGCCAGCAGTTTTTTCGGCAGGGGTGGAATTGCTGAAGCTTTCTTT.

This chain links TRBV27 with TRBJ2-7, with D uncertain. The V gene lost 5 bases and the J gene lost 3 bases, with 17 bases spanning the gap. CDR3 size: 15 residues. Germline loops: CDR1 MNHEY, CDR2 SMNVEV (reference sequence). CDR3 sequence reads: CASSPTTFVYYEQYF. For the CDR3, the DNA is TGTGCCAGCAGTCCTACGACATTTGTCTACTACGAGCAGTACTTC.

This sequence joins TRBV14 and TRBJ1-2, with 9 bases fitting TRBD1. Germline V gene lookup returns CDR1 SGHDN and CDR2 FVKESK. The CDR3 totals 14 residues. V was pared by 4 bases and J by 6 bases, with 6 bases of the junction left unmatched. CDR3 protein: CASSRYRGRDGYTF. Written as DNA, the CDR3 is TGTGCCAGCAGCCGATACAGGGGGCGAGATGGCTACACCTTC.

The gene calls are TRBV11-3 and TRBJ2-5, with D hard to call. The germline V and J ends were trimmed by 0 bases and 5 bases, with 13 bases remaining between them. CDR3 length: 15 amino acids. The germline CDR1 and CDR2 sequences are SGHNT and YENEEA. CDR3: CASSLDGSLLETQYF. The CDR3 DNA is TGTGCCAGCAGCTTAGACGGCTCCCTGTTGGAGACCCAGTACTTC. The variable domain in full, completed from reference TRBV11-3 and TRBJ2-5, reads EAGVVQSPRYKIIEKKQPVAFWCNPISGHNTLYWYLQNLGQGPELLIRYENEEAVDDSQLPKDRFSAERLKGVDSTLKIQPAELGDSAVYLCASSLDGSLLETQYFGPGTRLLVL.

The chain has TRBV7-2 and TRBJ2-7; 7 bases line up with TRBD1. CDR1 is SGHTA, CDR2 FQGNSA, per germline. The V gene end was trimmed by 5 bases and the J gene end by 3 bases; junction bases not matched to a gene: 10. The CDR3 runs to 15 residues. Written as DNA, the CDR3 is TGTGCCAGCAGCCTTACAGGGGCCCAACGCTACGAGCAGTACTTC. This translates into CASSLTGAQRYEQYF.

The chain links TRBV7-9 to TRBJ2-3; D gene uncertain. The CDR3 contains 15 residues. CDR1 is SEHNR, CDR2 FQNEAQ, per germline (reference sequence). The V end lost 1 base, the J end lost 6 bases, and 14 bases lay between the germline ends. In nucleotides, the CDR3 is TGTGCCAGCAGCTTAGGCGAGACAATCTTTGATACGCAGTATTTT. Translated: CASSLGETIFDTQYF.

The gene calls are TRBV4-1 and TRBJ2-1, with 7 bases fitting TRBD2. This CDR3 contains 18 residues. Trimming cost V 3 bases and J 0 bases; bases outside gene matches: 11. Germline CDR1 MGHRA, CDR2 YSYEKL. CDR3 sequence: CASSHPRGGTNSYNEQFF. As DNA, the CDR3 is TGCGCCAGCAGCCACCCTCGTGGCGGGACTAACTCCTACAATGAGCAGTTCTTC.